This record covers a single TCR beta chain. This clone's antigen is unknown. Base qualities were left out, and no much larger clone turns up one base away. The source of the sample is a study of T-cell memory formation after mild COVID-19 (dated by TCRdb to the early 2020s). Study-wide context: TCR sequence clusters from the two donors were largely donor specific. T-cell clones expanding and contracting after mild COVID-19 in a couple of donors were tracked by longitudinal TCRalpha and TCRbeta repertoire sequencing. Two young, previously healthy adult volunteers made up the cohort, one male and one female.

Summary of the overall study and its limitations: SARS-CoV-2 specificity of the second-wave clones peaking on day 37 was not confirmed. Contracting CD4+ clones appeared mostly in the CM and EM memory subsets, whereas CD8+ clones were enriched in EMRA. The study covered only a couple of mild cases, and larger cohorts including severe cases with pre-infection samples were considered necessary. Some responding clones were detected in pre-infection memory, which suggested that pre-existing cross-reactive memory T cells had joined the SARS-CoV-2 response. Clones contracting from day 15 to 85 had balanced CD4/CD8 phenotypes, while a second wave expanding from day 15 to 37 was biased towards CD4+.

Sequencing instrument: Illumina NovaSeq 6000. TCRalpha and TCRbeta cDNA libraries were built by 5'RACE with constant-segment primers, adding sample barcodes and unique molecular identifiers. RNA was extracted from every sample with Trizol reagent. The libraries were amplified in two PCR steps, and the second step added a second sample barcode and Illumina TruSeq adapters. Sequencing of the libraries was done on an Illumina NovaSeq, producing 2 x 150 bp paired-end reads. The authors' pipeline ran thus. Reads were demultiplexed and collapsed into UMI-guided consensus sequences with migec v1.2.7. Using mixcr v2.1.11, the UMI consensuses were aligned to TRA and TRB V and J templates and assembled into clonotypes. Expanded or contracted clonotypes were those called significant by both edgeR and NoisET, with noise models trained on biological replicates. edgeR calls used a false discovery rate-adjusted p below 0.01 and a log2 fold-change threshold of 1. As an exploratory analysis of dynamics, PCA with hierarchical clustering was applied to max-normalized trajectories of the 1000 most abundant clonotypes. Each responding clone was given a CD4 or CD8 phenotype based on the CD4+ and CD8+ repertoires, which had been sequenced separately. In-frame beta chains were kept once TCRdb had trimmed the public reads at Q25 with fastp and called clones with MiXCR. Merged by CDR3 protein, the rows form single entries marked with the most common genes and DNA. These V and J calls are TCRdb output, not the study's own analysis. Present in this sample are around 150,000 distinct CDR3 sequences, roughly 28% of which were seen just once. The ten largest clones capture 12% of the sample.

PBMCs were isolated by Ficoll-Paque density gradient centrifugation. V loses 0 bases, J loses 2 bases, and the germline ends lie 10 bases apart. The CDR3 contains 15 residues, cysteine and phenylalanine counted. Only the CDR3 part of the read is kept: 45 bases, read in frame from the first base. Per the germline V gene, LGHNA is the CDR1 and YSLEER is the CDR2. This TCR was recovered from an adult woman who had mild COVID-19 (a few samples of this study predate the infection). The sample titles of this study are shuffled in the database, so cell type and time point are left out; the donor was told from shared clones. The chain was built from TRBV4-3 and TRBJ2-5, with no confident D gene call. The source material was PBMCs or a T cell subset sorted from them (not recorded which). The CDR3 protein: CASSQEKSLQETQYF. The DNA reads as follows: TGCGCCAGCAGCCAAGAAAAGTCCCTGCAAGAGACCCAGTACTTC.